This T cell receptor (beta chain) stems from a study of CD4 T cells in lung cancer (dated by TCRdb to the late 2010s). Study-wide context: The study screened blood T cells of NSCLC patients for responses to candidate mutation-encoded neoepitopes and isolated neoantigen-specific CD4+ T-cell clones and TCRs. Aged 60 to 69 when blood was donated, the resected patients, most of whom were former smokers, had either lung adenocarcinoma or squamous cell carcinoma. Treatments the patients had received before donating blood included platinum chemotherapy, and some of the patients were given nivolumab or pembrolizumab. The frequency of neoantigen-specific clonotypes in tumor resections, non-adjacent lung and cultured T-cell products was followed using TCRB deep sequencing.

The CDR3 starts with the cysteine, ends with the phenylalanine, and has 17 residues. Here the CDR3 DNA is all that survives: 51 bases in frame from base 1. A remark on this clone: Its target antigen remains unknown. The sample holds no much larger clone one base away, and base qualities are not on file.

PBMCs were stimulated with mutant 27-mer peptides plus IL21, IL7, IL15 and IL2 for 13 days, then restimulated with peptide-pulsed autologous B cells. Live IFNgamma-secreting T cells were sorted by cytokine capture on a FACS Aria2 after restimulation with peptide-pulsed B cells. Sorted cells were expanded at limiting dilution, about 3 or 10 cells per well, with irradiated allogeneic PBMCs, phytohemagglutinin and IL2 for 14 to 20 days. Peripheral blood samples or leukapheresis products were obtained from the patients. Expanded lines were screened for antigen specificity by IFNgamma ELISA against autologous B cells pulsed with mutant peptides. What the authors observed across the whole study: Because IFNgamma-sorted cells included nonspecific IFNgamma producers of unknown purity, the expanded lines ranged from monoclonal to oligoclonal. Some responses derived from blood might reflect in vitro priming of naive T cells or cross-reactivity instead of memory responses to the cancer.

Libraries were made using the immunoSEQ multiplex PCR assay. DNA was isolated with Qiagen DNeasy or QIAamp micro DNA kits and TCRB sequenced with the Adaptive Biotechnology human TCRB sequencing kit. An Illumina MiSeq was used to sequence the TCRB libraries. As for the original processing: The kit provider's software was used to analyze TCRB sequence data, and Fisher's exact test was used to test clonotype templates for tumor enrichment. TCRdb stores this immuneACCESS table with in-frame sequences only. Part of the clones is absent; in the studies checked, under half of the shortfall reflects unresolved V genes, and no reason is known for the rest. D and trimming come from the DNA, and the V and J calls and clone size come from that table. The table for this sample lists around 440 clones; about nine tenths of them were counted only once. Jointly, the top ten make up roughly 88% of the sample.

The clonotype originates from a woman aged 60-70 years with non-small cell lung cancer. Some clones in this sample may be carry-over from other donors' samples. Recombination joined TRBV21-1 with TRBJ2-7; TRBD1 was called by the table and not checked on the DNA. TRBV21-1 is marked as a pseudogene. The sequenced sample consisted of a CD4+ T cell line or clone grown in culture. The CDR3 region has the sequence CASSKAGTGGEVYEQYF. Read as DNA, the sequence is TGTGCCAGCAGCAAAGCCGGGACAGGGGGAGAAGTCTACGAGCAGTACTTC.